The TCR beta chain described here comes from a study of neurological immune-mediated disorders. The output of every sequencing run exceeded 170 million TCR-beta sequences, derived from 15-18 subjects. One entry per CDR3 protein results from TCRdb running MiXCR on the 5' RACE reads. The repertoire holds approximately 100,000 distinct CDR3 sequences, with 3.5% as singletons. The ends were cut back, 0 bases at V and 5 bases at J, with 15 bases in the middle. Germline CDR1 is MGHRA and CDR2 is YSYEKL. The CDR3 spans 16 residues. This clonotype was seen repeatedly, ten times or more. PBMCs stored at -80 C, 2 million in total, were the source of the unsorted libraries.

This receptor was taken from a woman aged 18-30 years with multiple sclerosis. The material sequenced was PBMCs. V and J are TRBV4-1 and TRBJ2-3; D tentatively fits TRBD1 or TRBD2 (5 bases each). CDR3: CASSQEFGDQGDTQYF. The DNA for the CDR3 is TGCGCCAGCAGCCAAGAATTCGGGGATCAGGGAGATACGCAGTATTTT.